This T cell receptor beta chain was identified in a study of siplizumab effects on memory and regulatory T cells. TCR templates numbering some 10^5 were assayed per sample. TCRdb keeps only in-frame clones here, not all; method: immunoSEQ multiplex PCR. The sample has some 41,000 clones, roughly 90% seen once. Whole-study results and caveats: Naive T cells apparently outstripped memory cells in diversity and seemed major alloresponse contributors. A mean of about 70% of mappable alloreactive CD4+ clones were Treg-derived with siplizumab, compared with approximately 29% in controls.

Unstimulated naive, memory, effector memory and TEMRA subsets underwent sequencing in a few donor pairs. On this clone itself: Its antigen is unknown.

The CDR3 length is 17 residues. CDR1 is KGHSH and CDR2 is LQKENI in the germline V gene. The V segment lost 2 bases and the J segment 5 bases; nucleotides outside the gene matches: 6. The specimen was naive CD4+ T cells sorted from blood. This rearrangement joins TRBV18 to TRBJ2-1; 13 bases align to TRBD2. This clonotype originated in a human donor in good health. The CDR3 protein is CASSPFLGTSGNNEQFF. The DNA for the CDR3 is TGTGCCAGCTCACCATTCCTTGGGACTAGCGGGAACAATGAGCAGTTCTTC.